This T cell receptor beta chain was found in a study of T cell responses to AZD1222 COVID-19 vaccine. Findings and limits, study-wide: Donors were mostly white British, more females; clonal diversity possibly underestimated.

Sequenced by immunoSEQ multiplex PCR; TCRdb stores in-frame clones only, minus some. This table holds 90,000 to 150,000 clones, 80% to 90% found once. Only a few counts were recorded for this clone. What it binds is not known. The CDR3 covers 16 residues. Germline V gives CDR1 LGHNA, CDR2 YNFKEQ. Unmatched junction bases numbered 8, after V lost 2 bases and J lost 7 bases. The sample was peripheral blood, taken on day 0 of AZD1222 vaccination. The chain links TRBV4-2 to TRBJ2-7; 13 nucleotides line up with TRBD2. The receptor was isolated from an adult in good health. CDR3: CASSQTSGGAEGEQYF. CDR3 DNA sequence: TGTGCCAGCAGCCAAACTAGCGGGGGGGCCGAGGGGGAGCAGTACTTC.